This entry features one T cell receptor (beta chain) sequence. Its antigen remains unidentified. No much larger clonotype is one base removed from it; base qualities were not supplied. The library was built by means of the immunoSEQ multiplex PCR assay. In its TCRdb copy, this immuneACCESS table keeps in-frame sequences only and misses some clones. Where compared with another copy, unresolved V genes explain less than half of these, and the others have no known cause. The sample data list fewer than 85,000 clones, and approximately 86% of these were observed just once. Around 1% of the sample belongs to the ten largest clones. Focal radiation therapy combined with CTLA-4 blockade (ipilimumab) was tested in patients with chemo-refractory metastatic non-small-cell lung cancer. This sample is part of a study of radiotherapy plus CTLA-4 blockade in lung cancer (dated by TCRdb to the late 2010s). With regard to the full study: Among the enrolled patients, approximately 18% had an objective response, and 31% reached disease control. Overall study results and their limits: Early dynamic changes in blood T cell clones, together with increased serum interferon-beta after radiation, were reported as the strongest predictors of response. TCR clones derived from tumors expanded in peripheral blood after treatment with radiotherapy and ipilimumab.

V sheds 0 bases and J sheds 7 bases, leaving 6 bases between their ends. CDR1 and CDR2 are drawn from the germline V gene (reference sequence): SGHKS, YYEKEE. The cysteine opens and the phenylalanine closes a CDR3 of 12 amino acids. CDR3 DNA only is kept here, 36 bases in frame from base 1. The chain couples TRBV5-5 to TRBJ2-3; the D segment cannot be called with confidence. The source was peripheral blood, collected from a patient treated with radiotherapy plus ipilimumab. This TCR derives from a human donor with non-small cell lung cancer who had stable disease on radiotherapy plus ipilimumab. The DNA sequence is as follows: TGTGCCAGCAGCTTGGACATGAATACGCAGTATTTT. It is translated as CASSLDMNTQYF.